This passage covers 18 T cell receptor beta chains from one sample sequenced in a study of T cells in Graves' hyperthyroidism and ophthalmopathy. There were TCR beta CDR3 regions amplified from RNA transcripts. With the HTBI primer set, the TCR CDR3 went through a first round of RT-PCR. TCRdb reanalysed the multiplex PCR reads using MiXCR and keeps one entry per CDR3 protein. The sample lists around 210,000 distinct CDR3 sequences, about a sixth occurring once. The sample comprised blood. The receptors originated from a woman aged 45-59 years with Graves' hyperthyroidism.

The chain joins TRBV6-1 to TRBJ1-5; D not resolved. The CDR3 covers 17 residues. The germline V gene has CDR1 MNHNS and CDR2 SASEGT. Trimming removed 6 bases at V and 1 base at J, with 19 bases between. CDR3 bases: TGTGCCAGCAGAGCTATGGCAGGCACGAGGAGCAATCAGCCCCAGCATTTT. The encoded protein is CASRAMAGTRSNQPQHF.

This clonotype was observed at least ten times. The chain carries TRBV11-2 and TRBJ2-2; D is undetermined. The CDR3 totals 12 residues. The germline V and J ends were trimmed by 2 bases and 6 bases, with 4 bases remaining between them. Per the germline V gene, CDR1 is SGHAT and CDR2 is FQNNGV. The CDR3 protein is CASSLRAGELFF. The CDR3 bases are TGTGCCAGCAGCTTACGGGCCGGGGAGCTGTTTTTT.

Many counts were recorded for this clonotype. This chain links TRBV29-1 with TRBJ2-7, with a possible D match to TRBD1 (6 bases). The CDR3 is 14 amino acids. Trimming stripped 7 bases from V and 2 bases from J, with 18 bases between. Germline loops: CDR1 SQVTM, CDR2 ANQGSEA. CDR3 in DNA: TGCAGCGCCCGGACAGCATTTAATACCTACGAGCAGTACTTC. Encoded protein: CSARTAFNTYEQYF.

This clonotype was counted at least ten times. V and J are TRBV2 and TRBJ2-1; 9 bases map to TRBD1. In germline, CDR1 is SNHLY, CDR2 FYNNEI. The V segment lost 7 bases and the J segment 5 bases; nucleotides outside the gene matches: 6. This CDR3 comprises 14 residues. This CDR3 reads CASNSQGADNEQFF. The CDR3 DNA reads as TGTGCCAGCAACTCACAGGGGGCGGACAATGAGCAGTTCTTC.

The chain has TRBV7-9 and TRBJ1-5; perhaps TRBD1 as D (6 bases). V lost 5 bases and J 5 bases, leaving 16 bases between the germline ends. The CDR3 covers 15 residues. Germline V gene data show CDR1 as SEHNR and CDR2 as FQNEAQ (reference sequence). Here the CDR3 DNA reads TGTGCCAGCAGCCGAGAACAGGGAGGAGATCAGCCCCAGCATTTT. Translation gives CASSREQGGDQPQHF.

This chain connects TRBV2 to TRBJ2-1, with TRBD1 matching over 9 bases. Unmatched junction bases numbered 14, after V lost 11 bases and J lost 6 bases. Looked up from germline, CDR1 is SNHLY and CDR2 is FYNNEI. This CDR3 has 15 residues. In DNA, the CDR3 is TGTGCCGACCTTCGACCGGGACAGGGCGCCAATGAGCAGTTCTTC. It codes for CADLRPGQGANEQFF.

The V gene is TRBV27, the J gene TRBJ1-2; D unresolved. Deletions cut 2 bases from V and 4 bases from J, with 8 bases between. The CDR3 loop spans 13 amino acids. Germline lookup yields CDR1 MNHEY and CDR2 SMNVEV (reference sequence). CDR3 sequence reads: CASSLGLSYGYTF. The DNA of the CDR3 is TGTGCCAGCAGTTTAGGGTTGAGCTATGGCTACACCTTC.

This chain links TRBV19 with TRBJ2-1; the D gene is possibly TRBD1 (5 bases). The CDR3 extends over 13 amino acids. CDR1 LNHDA and CDR2 SQIVND come from the germline V gene (reference sequence). The germline V and J ends were trimmed by 10 bases and 3 bases, with 13 bases remaining between them. The CDR3 protein is CATGPDNYNEQFF. CDR3 sequence (DNA): TGTGCCACCGGGCCGGACAACTACAATGAGCAGTTCTTC.

V and J are TRBV7-2 and TRBJ2-1; D gene unclear. V lost 1 base and J lost 0, with 13 bases in between. CDR1 is SGHTA, CDR2 FQGNSA, per germline. This CDR3 has 17 amino acids. CDR3 sequence reads: CASSLDLEMSSYNEQFF. CDR3 nucleotide sequence: TGTGCCAGCAGCTTAGATCTGGAGATGAGCTCCTACAATGAGCAGTTCTTC.

This clonotype was observed a handful of times. The DNA of the CDR3 is TGTGCCAGCAGCCGGGGCGGGACTCAAAGCTCCTACAATGAGCAGTTCTTC. This encodes CASSRGGTQSSYNEQFF. This chain uses TRBV3-1 with TRBJ2-1; perhaps TRBD2 as D (6 bases). CDR1 is LGHDT and CDR2 is YNNKEL in the germline V gene (reference sequence). This CDR3 is 17 amino acids long. V lost 4 bases and J 0 bases, leaving 16 bases between the germline ends.

V gene TRBV18 combines with J gene TRBJ2-7; D ambiguous. V was clipped by 3 bases and J by 2 bases, with 11 bases between them. The CDR3 totals 14 residues. Germline loops: CDR1 KGHSH, CDR2 LQKENI. CDR3 in amino acids: CASSPPANPYEQYF. The CDR3 DNA follows: TGTGCCAGCTCACCGCCCGCCAATCCCTACGAGCAGTACTTC.

V and J are TRBV5-1 and TRBJ2-7, with D possibly being TRBD2 (6 bases). The CDR3 consists of 14 residues. CDR1 and CDR2 from the germline V gene are SGHRS and YFSETQ. Trimming shortened V by 4 bases and J by 5 bases, and 16 bases separated the two germline ends. CDR3: CASSPVEGNDEQYF. DNA for the CDR3: TGCGCCAGCAGCCCGGTGGAGGGGAACGACGAGCAGTACTTC.

V is TRBV5-1 and J is TRBJ2-7; a weak D match, TRBD2 (5 bases). Trimming shortened V by 4 bases and J by 7 bases, and 15 bases separated the two germline ends. The V gene's germline CDR1 is SGHRS and CDR2 YFSETQ. There are 13 residues in the CDR3. The CDR3 loop is CASSPITRGEQYF. CDR3 nucleotide sequence: TGCGCCAGCAGCCCCATCACGAGAGGGGAGCAGTACTTC.

This clonotype was detected ten times or more. The V gene is TRBV7-9, the J gene TRBJ2-2; D is unclear. Trimming shortened V by 8 bases and J by 2 bases, and 6 bases separated the two germline ends. From germline, CDR1 is SEHNR and CDR2 FQNEAQ (reference sequence). The CDR3 contains 12 residues. The CDR3 here is CASQQNTGELFF. In DNA, the CDR3 is TGTGCCAGCCAGCAAAACACCGGGGAGCTGTTTTTT.

The J gene is TRBJ1-1, the V gene TRBV29-1; the D gene is possibly TRBD1 (5 bases). V was clipped by 3 bases and J by 0 bases, with 17 bases between them. Germline V CDR1 and CDR2: SQVTM, ANQGSEA. The CDR3 consists of 16 residues. The CDR3 coding sequence is TGCAGCGTTGATGGGGGTGAGACTCTCATGAACACTGAAGCTTTCTTT. Its protein is CSVDGGETLMNTEAFF.

This clonotype came up many times. CDR3 loop: CASSGQAKNIQYF. The CDR3, as DNA: TGTGCCAGCAGCGGACAGGCCAAAAACATTCAGTACTTC. V and J are TRBV2 and TRBJ2-4; possibly TRBD1 for D (6 bases). There are 13 residues in the CDR3. V was clipped by 6 bases and J by 1 base, with 7 bases between them. Germline CDR1 is SNHLY and CDR2 is FYNNEI.

V gene TRBV19 combines with J gene TRBJ2-1, with 12 bases aligning to TRBD1. This CDR3 is built from 17 residues. CDR1 is LNHDA, CDR2 SQIVND, per germline (reference sequence). J lost 10 bases, V lost 1 base, and 11 bases had no gene match. Here the CDR3 reads CASSIGGGQGAAGEQFF. As DNA, the CDR3 is TGTGCCAGTAGTATAGGCGGGGGACAGGGGGCTGCGGGAGAGCAGTTCTTC.

This clonotype was observed at least ten times. V usage is TRBV11-2 and J usage is TRBJ2-1; D perhaps matches TRBD2 (6 bases). Germline V gene data show CDR1 as SGHAT and CDR2 as FQNNGV. The CDR3 contains 14 residues. Trimming shortened V by 1 base and J by 8 bases, and 12 bases separated the two germline ends. The CDR3 bases are TGTGCCAGCAGCTTAGCCAAAGCGGGCTATGAGCAGTTCTTC. It encodes CASSLAKAGYEQFF.